This T cell receptor (beta chain) was documented in a study of T cell clusters in autoimmune cytopenias. Points from the study as a whole: Exclusive TRB clusters were 2.5 to 3-fold more numerous in healthy donors than in active autoimmune hepatitis. Primary autoimmune cytopenia patients appeared to lack physiological T cell clusters present in healthy donors.

There are 11 residues in the CDR3. Germline loops: CDR1 GTSNPN, CDR2 SVGIG (reference sequence). TRB was amplified by touch-down multiplex PCR, primer pools A and B combined. TCRdb re-called the multiplex PCR reads and catalogs CDR3 proteins one per entry, DNA excluded. Found here are about 6,000 distinct CDR3 sequences; the top ten clones hold approximately 18%. TRB amplification used around 0.25 ug of peripheral blood genomic DNA. Frequency places this clonotype as medium-sized (0.01 to 0.1%). The antigen is undetermined. The sequenced sample was peripheral blood. The V gene is TRBV30, the J gene TRBJ2-2. The source of this sequence is a human donor with an autoimmune cytopenia or autoimmune hepatitis (not recorded which). CDR3 residues: CAWSVGGELFF.